This T cell receptor (beta chain) was recovered during a study of long-term antiretroviral therapy in people with HIV. No donor had fewer than one pre-ART PBMC sample or fewer than two post-ART PBMC samples. The CDR3 covers 16 residues. V gave up 5 bases and J gave up 3 bases; unmatched junction bases: 12. Per germline, CDR1 MDHEN and CDR2 SYDVKM. The authors ran the immunoSEQ assay, v3.0, at survey level. Only in-frame clones appear in the TCRdb table, and some are missing; sequencing was by immunoSEQ multiplex PCR. The repertoire holds 20,000 or so clones, with less than 90% as singletons. Material: unsorted PBMCs, obtained 1.9 years after starting antiretroviral therapy. The chain recombines TRBV28 with TRBJ2-7; TRBD1 aligns across 8 bases. This sequence was found in a woman in her 50s with HIV. CDR3 sequence reads: CASSTTGQGIDYEQYF. The CDR3 nucleotides read TGTGCCAGCAGTACCACCGGACAGGGTATCGACTACGAGCAGTACTTC.